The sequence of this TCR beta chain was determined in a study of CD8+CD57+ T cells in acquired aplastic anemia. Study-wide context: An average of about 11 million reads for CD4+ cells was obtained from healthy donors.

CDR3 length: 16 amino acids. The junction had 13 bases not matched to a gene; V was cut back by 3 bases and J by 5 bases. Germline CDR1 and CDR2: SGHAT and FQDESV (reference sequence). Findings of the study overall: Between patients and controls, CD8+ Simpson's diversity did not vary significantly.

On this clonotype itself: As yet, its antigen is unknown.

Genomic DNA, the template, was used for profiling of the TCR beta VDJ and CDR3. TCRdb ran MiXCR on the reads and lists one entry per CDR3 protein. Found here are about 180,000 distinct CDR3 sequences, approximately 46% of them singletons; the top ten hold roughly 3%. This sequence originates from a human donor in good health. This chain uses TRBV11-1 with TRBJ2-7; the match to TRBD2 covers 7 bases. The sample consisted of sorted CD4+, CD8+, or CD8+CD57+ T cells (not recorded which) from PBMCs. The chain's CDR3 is CASSFTTGGTPNEQYF. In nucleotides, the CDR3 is TGTGCCAGCAGCTTCACTACGGGGGGAACACCTAACGAGCAGTACTTC.